This is a list of T cell receptor beta chains from one sample in a study of blood T cell repertoires in COVID-19. Assay: immunoSEQ multiplex PCR; the TCRdb copy retains only in-frame clones and omits some. The sample consists of around 250,000 clones, about nine tenths of them appearing once. Sequenced input: peripheral blood. The receptors were gathered from a man between 40 and 49 years old with active or convalescent COVID-19. CDR3s include the opening cysteine and the closing phenylalanine or tryptophan. The order of the fields is V gene, clone size, J gene, D gene, CDR3 protein, CDR3 DNA. D genes are given only for firm matches. Some rows mark clone size as missing; the rest say once, few, many or name a class of expanded clone.

V gene: TRBV13; clone size: NA; J gene: TRBJ2-7; D gene: NA; CDR3 protein: CASSFGVSYEQYF; CDR3 DNA: TGTGCCAGCAGCTTCGGAGTTTCTTACGAGCAGTACTTC
V gene: TRBV5-1; clone size: few; J gene: TRBJ1-4; D gene: TRBD1; CDR3 protein: CASSWDSSNEKLFF; CDR3 DNA: TGCGCCAGCAGCTGGGACAGCTCTAATGAAAAACTGTTTTTT
V gene: TRBV19; clone size: once; J gene: TRBJ1-5; D gene: NA; CDR3 protein: CASSISDNFDRPNQPQHF; CDR3 DNA: TGTGCCAGTAGTATATCGGATAATTTTGACAGGCCCAATCAGCCCCAGCATTTT
V gene: TRBV19; clone size: NA; J gene: TRBJ2-1; D gene: TRBD2; CDR3 protein: CASSPSGRANNEQFF; CDR3 DNA: TGTGCCAGTAGTCCTAGCGGGAGGGCCAATAATGAGCAGTTCTTC
V gene: TRBV5-1; clone size: NA; J gene: TRBJ1-2; D gene: NA; CDR3 protein: CASSLEGGGYANYGYTF; CDR3 DNA: TGCGCCAGCAGCTTGGAAGGCGGGGGGTATGCGAACTATGGCTACACCTTC
V gene: TRBV5-1; clone size: NA; J gene: TRBJ1-6; D gene: TRBD1; CDR3 protein: CASSPDRNNSPLHF; CDR3 DNA: TGCGCCAGCAGTCCGGACAGGAATAATTCACCCCTCCACTTT
V gene: TRBV5-8; clone size: NA; J gene: TRBJ1-5; D gene: NA; CDR3 protein: CASSLRGGGNQPQHF; CDR3 DNA: TGTGCCAGCAGCTTGAGGGGAGGAGGCAATCAGCCCCAGCATTTT
V gene: TRBV5-5; clone size: NA; J gene: TRBJ2-2; D gene: NA; CDR3 protein: CASSLVNYGELFF; CDR3 DNA: TGTGCCAGCAGCCTGGTTAATTACGGGGAGCTGTTTTTT
V gene: TRBV30; clone size: NA; J gene: TRBJ2-1; D gene: TRBD2; CDR3 protein: CAWSVRAGGGNEQFF; CDR3 DNA: TGTGCCTGGAGTGTCCGAGCGGGAGGAGGCAATGAGCAGTTCTTC
V gene: TRBV6-1; clone size: NA; J gene: TRBJ2-3; D gene: NA; CDR3 protein: CASSDRVGTDTQYF; CDR3 DNA: TGTGCCAGCAGTGACAGGGTAGGCACAGATACGCAGTATTTT
V gene: TRBV7-9; clone size: NA; J gene: TRBJ2-1; D gene: TRBD1; CDR3 protein: CASSGGRQGFGEQFF; CDR3 DNA: TGTGCCAGCAGCGGGGGTCGACAGGGGTTTGGTGAGCAGTTCTTC
V gene: TRBV2; clone size: NA; J gene: TRBJ1-6; D gene: NA; CDR3 protein: CASNGNGPNSPLHF; CDR3 DNA: TGTGCCAGCAACGGGAACGGTCCGAATTCACCCCTCCACTTT
V gene: TRBV5-1; clone size: NA; J gene: TRBJ1-2; D gene: NA; CDR3 protein: CASSWQGNKVDYGYTF; CDR3 DNA: TGCGCCAGCAGCTGGCAGGGTAACAAGGTGGACTATGGCTACACCTTC
V gene: TRBV6-5; clone size: few; J gene: TRBJ1-5; D gene: NA; CDR3 protein: CASSTQGGPQHF; CDR3 DNA: TGTGCCAGCAGTACCCAGGGTGGCCCCCAGCATTTT
V gene: TRBV23-1; clone size: NA; J gene: TRBJ1-4; D gene: NA; CDR3 protein: CASSQSGATGRNEKLFF; CDR3 DNA: TGCGCCAGCAGTCAATCGGGGGCGACAGGAAGGAATGAAAAACTGTTTTTT
V gene: TRBV11-2; clone size: NA; J gene: TRBJ1-4; D gene: TRBD1; CDR3 protein: CASSLGRQGPNEKLFF; CDR3 DNA: TGTGCCAGCAGCTTAGGCCGACAGGGTCCTAATGAAAAACTGTTTTTT
V gene: TRBV2; clone size: few; J gene: TRBJ1-1; D gene: NA; CDR3 protein: CASRQGYTEAFF; CDR3 DNA: TGTGCCAGCCGTCAGGGGTACACTGAAGCTTTCTTT
V gene: TRBV5-1; clone size: NA; J gene: TRBJ2-2; D gene: TRBD2; CDR3 protein: CASSLSSHAGGSGELFF; CDR3 DNA: TGCGCCAGCAGCTTGTCGTCACACGCGGGGGGTTCCGGGGAGCTGTTTTTT
V gene: TRBV4-1; clone size: NA; J gene: TRBJ2-7; D gene: NA; CDR3 protein: CASSQGLGLFEQYF; CDR3 DNA: TGCGCCAGCAGCCAGGGATTAGGACTGTTCGAGCAGTACTTC
V gene: TRBV28; clone size: NA; J gene: TRBJ1-2; D gene: NA; CDR3 protein: CASSYPGTQYGYTF; CDR3 DNA: TGTGCCAGCAGTTATCCAGGGACACAGTATGGCTACACCTTC
V gene: TRBV9; clone size: once; J gene: TRBJ2-2; D gene: TRBD2; CDR3 protein: CASSSRTSGLLNTGELFF; CDR3 DNA: TGTGCCAGCAGCTCCCGGACTAGCGGGCTTCTCAATACCGGGGAGCTGTTTTTT
V gene: TRBV5-1; clone size: NA; J gene: TRBJ1-1; D gene: TRBD1; CDR3 protein: CASSLQGSEVLYTEAFF; CDR3 DNA: TGCGCCAGCAGCTTACAGGGGTCTGAAGTATTATACACTGAAGCTTTCTTT
V gene: TRBV24-1; clone size: once; J gene: TRBJ2-3; D gene: NA; CDR3 protein: CATSDSPIWGSTDTQYF; CDR3 DNA: TGTGCCACCAGTGATTCCCCAATATGGGGCAGCACAGATACGCAGTATTTT
V gene: TRBV19; clone size: NA; J gene: TRBJ2-7; D gene: NA; CDR3 protein: CASSMGQSYEQYF; CDR3 DNA: TGTGCCAGTAGTATGGGGCAGTCCTACGAGCAGTACTTC
V gene: TRBV2; clone size: NA; J gene: TRBJ1-1; D gene: NA; CDR3 protein: CASSGQAMNTEAFF; CDR3 DNA: TGTGCCAGCAGTGGACAGGCTATGAACACTGAAGCTTTCTTT
V gene: TRBV25-1; clone size: NA; J gene: TRBJ1-1; D gene: TRBD1; CDR3 protein: CASSVGGPVDTEAFF; CDR3 DNA: TGTGCCAGCAGTGTAGGGGGCCCCGTCGACACTGAAGCTTTCTTT
V gene: TRBV5-1; clone size: NA; J gene: TRBJ1-3; D gene: TRBD1; CDR3 protein: CASSRTGASVDTIYF; CDR3 DNA: TGCGCCAGCAGTCGCACAGGGGCCAGCGTGGACACCATATATTTT
V gene: TRBV18; clone size: NA; J gene: TRBJ1-3; D gene: NA; CDR3 protein: CASSPNTGSGNTIYF; CDR3 DNA: TGTGCCAGCTCACCGAATACAGGGTCAGGAAACACCATATATTTT
V gene: TRBV3-1/TRBV3-2; clone size: NA; J gene: TRBJ1-6; D gene: NA; CDR3 protein: CASSHGSSYNSPLHF; CDR3 DNA: TGTGCCAGCAGCCACGGGAGCTCCTATAATTCACCCCTCCACTTT
V gene: TRBV27; clone size: NA; J gene: TRBJ2-2; D gene: TRBD2; CDR3 protein: CASGEGTGELFF; CDR3 DNA: TGTGCCAGCGGGGAGGGTACCGGGGAGCTGTTTTTT
V gene: TRBV24-1; clone size: NA; J gene: TRBJ2-2; D gene: NA; CDR3 protein: CATSDFRDGELFF; CDR3 DNA: TGTGCCACCAGTGATTTTCGGGACGGGGAGCTGTTTTTT
V gene: TRBV4-1; clone size: NA; J gene: TRBJ1-2; D gene: NA; CDR3 protein: CASSQKGGGLNYGYTF; CDR3 DNA: TGCGCCAGCAGCCAAAAGGGAGGGGGACTCAACTATGGCTACACCTTC
V gene: TRBV18; clone size: few; J gene: TRBJ1-5; D gene: TRBD1; CDR3 protein: CASSRGTGNQPQHF; CDR3 DNA: TGTGCCAGCTCACGAGGGACAGGGAATCAGCCCCAGCATTTT
V gene: TRBV27; clone size: NA; J gene: TRBJ2-7; D gene: TRBD1; CDR3 protein: CASSSYRGSSYEQYF; CDR3 DNA: TGTGCCAGCAGTTCTTACAGGGGGAGCTCCTACGAGCAGTACTTC
V gene: TRBV15; clone size: NA; J gene: TRBJ1-2; D gene: TRBD1; CDR3 protein: CATSIGDREFGGYTF; CDR3 DNA: TGTGCCACCAGCATTGGGGACAGGGAATTTGGGGGCTACACCTTC
V gene: TRBV4-1; clone size: few; J gene: TRBJ1-2; D gene: NA; CDR3 protein: CASSQERWAPGYTF; CDR3 DNA: TGCGCCAGCAGCCAAGAAAGGTGGGCGCCGGGCTACACCTTC
V gene: TRBV27; clone size: NA; J gene: TRBJ1-5; D gene: NA; CDR3 protein: CASSLSARGSPKQPQHF; CDR3 DNA: TGTGCCAGCAGTTTATCCGCAAGGGGATCCCCCAAACAGCCCCAGCATTTT
V gene: TRBV30; clone size: few; J gene: TRBJ1-1; D gene: NA; CDR3 protein: CACTGGNTEAFF; CDR3 DNA: TGTGCCTGTACTGGAGGGAACACTGAAGCTTTCTTT
V gene: TRBV24-1; clone size: NA; J gene: TRBJ2-1; D gene: TRBD1; CDR3 protein: CATSYRTGTGANEQFF; CDR3 DNA: TGTGCCACCTCCTATAGAACCGGGACAGGGGCCAATGAGCAGTTCTTC
V gene: TRBV2; clone size: NA; J gene: TRBJ1-1; D gene: NA; CDR3 protein: CASSEALLGPQAFF; CDR3 DNA: TGTGCCAGCAGTGAAGCGCTTCTTGGCCCTCAAGCTTTCTTT
V gene: TRBV24-1; clone size: NA; J gene: TRBJ2-3; D gene: TRBD1; CDR3 protein: CATSPPPGQGADTQYF; CDR3 DNA: TGTGCCACCAGTCCCCCGCCGGGACAGGGGGCAGATACGCAGTATTTT
V gene: TRBV6-5; clone size: NA; J gene: TRBJ1-1; D gene: NA; CDR3 protein: CASGQNLNTEAFF; CDR3 DNA: TGTGCCAGCGGACAGAACCTGAACACTGAAGCTTTCTTT
V gene: TRBV7-3; clone size: NA; J gene: TRBJ2-5; D gene: TRBD2; CDR3 protein: CASSFTGGAETQYF; CDR3 DNA: TGTGCCAGCAGCTTTACCGGGGGGGCAGAGACCCAGTACTTC
V gene: TRBV7-2; clone size: NA; J gene: TRBJ2-7; D gene: NA; CDR3 protein: CASSLDSARGPYF; CDR3 DNA: TGTGCCAGCAGCTTAGATTCGGCGCGGGGTCCGTACTTC